The clone carrying this T cell receptor (beta chain) was observed a single time. Its antigen is undetermined. The CDR3 has 15 amino acids. Germline values: CDR1 SGHAT, CDR2 FQDESV (reference sequence). The V end was cut by 5 bases, the J end by 5 bases, with 18 bases between. This entry belongs to a study of T cells after yellow fever vaccination. Study in general: It was SMART-Seq v4 Ultra Low Input that prepared the fractions with low cell numbers.

Findings and caveats of the study: Secondary responses were weaker yet peaked faster, day 5 versus 15.

TCRdb re-called the 5' RACE reads through MiXCR, storing one row per CDR3 protein. The data contain around 310,000 distinct CDR3 sequences, 7.5% to 9% of them singletons. Sequencing used PBMCs, obtained on the day of the first yellow fever vaccination. This clonotype originated in a man between 18 and 35 years old who received the YFV17D yellow fever vaccine. V gene TRBV11-1 combines with J gene TRBJ2-5, with a tentative D call TRBD1 (6 bases). The CDR3 loop is CASSPPGHGLETQYF. CDR3 nucleotides: TGTGCCAGCAGCCCTCCGGGACACGGGTTGGAGACCCAGTACTTC.